These 13 T cell receptor beta chains were all obtained from the same sample, sequenced in a study of blood T cell repertoires in COVID-19. Profiling relied on immunoSEQ multiplex PCR, and the TCRdb table lists in-frame clones only, not all of them. This table has 250,000 to 300,000 clones, 85% to 90% appearing once. Sample: PBMCs or T cells enriched from blood (not recorded which). Receptors were obtained from a woman aged 45-59 years who had been exposed to COVID-19.

This chain joins TRBV30 and TRBJ1-1, with a weak D call TRBD1 (6 bases). This CDR3 is built from 16 residues. Trimming took 4 bases from V and 1 from J, leaving 19 bases between them. CDR1 and CDR2 (germline): GTSNPN, SVGIG (reference sequence). The CDR3 region has the DNA TGTGCCTGGAACCCTTACGGGGGGCTATGGAACACTGAAGCTTTCTTT. Protein: CAWNPYGGLWNTEAFF.

The rearrangement joins TRBV7-8 to TRBJ2-3, with D unresolved. This CDR3 is built from 12 residues. The V and J ends lost 1 base and 4 bases respectively, with 3 bases between them. Looked up from germline, CDR1 is SGHVS and CDR2 is FQNEAQ. The CDR3 DNA sequence: TGTGCCAGCAGCTTAGGGCCAGATACGCAGTATTTT. Its protein is CASSLGPDTQYF.

The chain combines TRBV19 with TRBJ2-7; D not resolved. CDR3 size: 11 residues. V was shortened by 5 bases and J by 3 bases, with 5 bases between the two germline ends. CDR1 and CDR2 (germline): LNHDA, SQIVND (reference sequence). CDR3 loop: CASSDNYEQYF. The DNA of the CDR3 is TGTGCCAGTAGTGACAACTACGAGCAGTACTTC.

The gene calls are TRBV5-6 and TRBJ2-2; tentatively, D is TRBD2 (6 bases). V lost 3 bases and J 4 bases, leaving 22 bases between the germline ends. Per the germline V gene, CDR1 is SGHDT and CDR2 is YYEEEE. This CDR3 is built from 18 residues. This CDR3 is CASSSLTRTGTPTGELFF. The CDR3 nucleotides read TGTGCCAGCAGCTCACTCACCCGTACCGGGACTCCCACCGGGGAGCTGTTTTTT.

The V call is TRBV7-9, the J call TRBJ1-2, with D unclear. V lost 0 bases and J 4 bases, leaving 6 bases between the germline ends. The germline V gene encodes CDR1 SEHNR and CDR2 FQNEAQ (reference sequence). CDR3 length equals 13 residues. CDR3 bases: TGTGCCAGCAGCTTAGCTGCGAGCTATGGCTACACCTTC. Encoded protein: CASSLAASYGYTF.

The chain uses TRBV6-5 and TRBJ1-5, with D possibly matching TRBD1 (5 bases). In germline, CDR1 is MNHEY, CDR2 SVGAGI. Trimming pared 6 bases from V and 1 base from J, leaving 7 bases between. There are 13 residues in the CDR3. CDR3 nucleotides: TGTGCCAGCAGCAGGGAAAGCAATCAGCCCCAGCATTTT. Its protein product is CASSRESNQPQHF.

The chain has TRBV9 and TRBJ2-3; D unresolved. Trimming removed 2 bases from V and 5 bases from J, with 30 bases in between. The CDR3 sequence is 20 residues long. Germline CDR1 SGDLS, CDR2 YYNGEE. This CDR3 is CASSVHPPSHPTSVLDTQYF. For the CDR3, the DNA is TGTGCCAGCAGCGTCCACCCCCCCTCCCACCCCACCAGCGTCCTAGATACGCAGTATTTT.

This chain links TRBV27 with TRBJ1-2; D may be TRBD1 (6 bases). This CDR3 spans 13 amino acids. The V end was cut by 2 bases, the J end by 7 bases, with 11 bases between. The germline V gene encodes CDR1 MNHEY and CDR2 SMNVEV (reference sequence). In nucleotides, the CDR3 is TGTGCCAGCAGTTTAAGGGGGTTTGGTGGCTACACCTTC. This translates into CASSLRGFGGYTF.

This chain connects TRBV6-5 to TRBJ2-7; 7 nucleotides align to TRBD2. This CDR3 is built from 13 residues. Germline V gives CDR1 MNHEY, CDR2 SVGAGI. V lost 1 base and J lost 3; bases outside the gene matches: 0. CDR3 in amino acids: CASSYWGGYEQYF. As DNA, the CDR3 is TGTGCCAGCAGTTACTGGGGGGGCTACGAGCAGTACTTC.

The rearrangement joins TRBV5-1 to TRBJ2-1; 9 bases fit TRBD2. V lost 4 bases, J lost 2 bases, and 7 bases stayed unmatched. The V gene's germline CDR1 is SGHRS and CDR2 YFSETQ. The CDR3 is made up of 16 amino acids. The CDR3: CASSNSGGYPYNEQFF. The CDR3 DNA is TGCGCCAGCAGCAATAGCGGGGGTTATCCCTACAATGAGCAGTTCTTC.

CDR3 residues: CASTPANYGYTF. The CDR3 DNA follows: TGTGCCAGCACCCCGGCTAACTATGGCTACACCTTC. The V gene is TRBV7-2, the J gene TRBJ1-2; D remains unclear. Trimming pared 7 bases from V and 0 bases from J, leaving 6 bases between. CDR1 and CDR2 from the germline V gene are SGHTA and FQGNSA. The CDR3 runs 12 residues.

V usage is TRBV7-9 and J usage is TRBJ1-2, with TRBD1 as a possible D gene (5 bases). The CDR3 extends over 15 amino acids. The V and J ends lost 6 bases and 1 base respectively, with 15 bases between them. The V gene's germline CDR1 is SEHNR and CDR2 FQNEAQ (reference sequence). This CDR3 reads CASRLTESDNYGYTF. The CDR3 bases are TGTGCCAGCAGATTGACAGAGTCAGATAACTATGGCTACACCTTC.

This clone showed up just once. V gene TRBV4-1 combines with J gene TRBJ1-1; D unclear. Trimming took 4 bases from V and 5 from J, leaving 11 bases between them. The CDR3 covers 13 residues. Per the germline V gene, CDR1 is MGHRA and CDR2 is YSYEKL. The CDR3 loop is CASSPRVLTEAFF. CDR3 sequence (DNA): TGCGCCAGCAGCCCGAGGGTACTTACTGAAGCTTTCTTT.